This T cell receptor beta chain was obtained from a study of blood T cell repertoires in COVID-19. Whole-study context: The study drew acute and convalescent COVID-19 samples from the United States, Italy and Spain. T cells, B-cell-depleted T cells, or PBMCs provided the cDNA or gDNA that served as material.

This clone was recorded a few times. The V and J ends lost 4 bases and 2 bases respectively, with 15 bases between them. This CDR3 region has 15 residues. Germline CDR1 SGHRS, CDR2 YFSETQ. Original analysis: Scientists estimated how many nucleated cells there were by amplifying reference gene primers. The assay was immunoSEQ multiplex PCR, and TCRdb's table has in-frame clones only and misses some. V and J calls and clone size follow that table, whereas D and trimming were derived from the DNA. Counted here are more than 100,000 clones, 65% to 85% occurring once; the ten biggest clones make up about a sixth.

The sample consisted of peripheral blood. This TCR was sampled from a woman over 75 with acute or convalescent COVID-19. The chain has TRBV5-1 and TRBJ1-2, with TRBD1 as a possible D gene (6 bases). The chain's CDR3 is CASSTGAGENYGYTF. CDR3 coding DNA: TGCGCCAGCAGCACCGGTGCAGGGGAGAACTATGGCTACACCTTC.